The 22 T cell receptor beta chains reported below all come from one sample, sequenced in a study of T cell repertoires in cytomegalovirus infection (dated by TCRdb to about 2019). Instrument used: Illumina HiSeq 1500. TCRdb handled the public reads itself, with Q25 trimming in fastp and clone calling in MiXCR, and kept productive beta chains. Rows are combined by CDR3 protein, so each entry shows the most common genes and DNA. The sample includes approximately 500,000 distinct CDR3 sequences, with around 27% observed a single time. The ten most abundant clones make up less than 15% of the sample. The sample consisted of PBMCs. All receptors come from a human donor in good health (CMV status not recorded). Some clones in this sample may be carry-over from other donors' samples.

V usage is TRBV20-1 and J usage is TRBJ2-7, with D possibly matching TRBD2 (5 bases). Germline values: CDR1 DFQATT, CDR2 SNEGSKA (reference sequence). This CDR3 spans 14 amino acids. The V end was cut by 5 bases, the J end by 0 bases, with 14 bases between. The CDR3 protein is CSAWISETSYEQYF. Here the CDR3 DNA reads TGCAGTGCTTGGATTAGCGAGACCTCCTACGAGCAGTACTTC.

The rearrangement joins TRBV6-2 or TRBV6-3 to TRBJ2-5; either TRBD1 or TRBD2 may fit D (6 bases each). Trimming pared 6 bases from V and 5 bases from J, leaving 13 bases between. The germline gives CDR1 MNHEY, CDR2 SVGEGT. The length of the CDR3 is 13 residues. As DNA, the CDR3 is TGTGCCAGCAGACATACAGGGAGGGAGACCCAGTACTTC. Translating it yields CASRHTGRETQYF.

V usage is TRBV20-1 and J usage is TRBJ2-7, with 8 nucleotides matching TRBD2. This CDR3 is 16 amino acids long. Trimming at V came to 4 bases and at J to 5 bases, leaving 16 bases not matched to a gene. The V gene's germline CDR1 is DFQATT and CDR2 SNEGSKA (reference sequence). The CDR3 here is CSATSGQASGYDEQYF. The CDR3 bases are TGCAGTGCTACCTCCGGCCAGGCTAGCGGGTATGACGAGCAGTACTTC.

This clonotype was counted ten times or more. This chain connects TRBV27 to TRBJ1-5; D is undetermined. The V end lost 3 bases, the J end lost 3 bases, and 9 bases lay between the germline ends. Germline V lookup: CDR1 MNHEY, CDR2 SMNVEV (reference sequence). The CDR3 sequence is 14 residues long. The CDR3 spells CASSFGRNNQPQHF. The DNA for the CDR3 is TGTGCCAGCAGTTTCGGGCGGAACAATCAGCCCCAGCATTTT.

In its sample, this clonotype was seen a few times. V gene TRBV4-1 combines with J gene TRBJ2-1; possibly TRBD1 for D (6 bases). The CDR3 has 14 amino acids. V was trimmed by 3 bases and J by 6 bases, leaving 12 bases between them. Germline CDR1 reads MGHRA; CDR2 reads YSYEKL. The CDR3 loop reads CASSHGTGSNEQFF. Here the CDR3 DNA reads TGCGCCAGCAGCCACGGAACAGGGTCCAATGAGCAGTTCTTC.

Only a few counts were recorded for this clonotype. The chain has TRBV11-3 and TRBJ2-1, with D possibly matching TRBD1 (6 bases). V lost 3 bases and J lost 3, with 15 bases in between. This CDR3 has 16 residues. Germline CDR1 SGHNT, CDR2 YENEEA. The CDR3 region is CASSFGAPGVYNEQFF. The CDR3, as DNA: TGTGCCAGCAGCTTCGGAGCGCCAGGGGTCTACAATGAGCAGTTCTTC.

This chain connects TRBV9 to TRBJ2-3, with D uncertain. V was cut by 0 bases and J by 0 bases, with 5 bases left in between. The CDR3 runs 14 residues. CDR1 and CDR2 from the germline V gene are SGDLS and YYNGEE. CDR3 DNA sequence: TGTGCCAGCAGCGTAGGTCCGAGCACAGATACGCAGTATTTT. Translation gives CASSVGPSTDTQYF.

J is TRBJ1-3 and V is TRBV28; 7 nucleotides line up with TRBD1. Trimming cost V 8 bases and J 0 bases; bases outside gene matches: 4. The CDR3 is 14 amino acids. CDR1 and CDR2 (germline): MDHEN, SYDVKM. The CDR3: CASQGGGSGNTIYF. The CDR3 coding sequence is TGTGCCAGCCAGGGGGGGGGCTCTGGAAACACCATATATTTT.

This clonotype was detected a few times. The chain couples TRBV29-1 to TRBJ2-1; D is tentatively TRBD1 or TRBD2 (5 bases each). The CDR3 is made up of 14 amino acids. Per the germline V gene, CDR1 is SQVTM and CDR2 is ANQGSEA. V gave up 6 bases and J gave up 2 bases, with 14 bases separating them. CDR3 sequence: CSVQSRGAYNEQFF. The CDR3, as DNA: TGCAGCGTGCAGTCTCGAGGGGCCTACAATGAGCAGTTCTTC.

In its sample, this clonotype was seen a few times. V is TRBV6-2 or TRBV6-3 and J is TRBJ2-1, with D tentatively TRBD1 or TRBD2 (5 bases each). The CDR3 is made up of 13 amino acids. The germline CDR1 and CDR2 sequences are MNHEY and SVGEGT. The germline V and J ends were trimmed by 6 bases and 6 bases, with 12 bases remaining between them. The DNA for the CDR3 is TGTGCCAGCAGGCCTGGGGGTGGCAATGAGCAGTTCTTC. Its protein is CASRPGGGNEQFF.

The rearrangement links TRBV7-6 to TRBJ2-7; weak D call: TRBD2 (6 bases). CDR1 SGHVS and CDR2 FNYEAQ come from the germline V gene. V was trimmed by 7 bases and J by 6 bases, leaving 16 bases between them. The CDR3 has 13 amino acids. CDR3 sequence reads: CASISGGTTEQYF. In DNA, the CDR3 is TGTGCCAGCATCTCAGGAGGGACCACCGAGCAGTACTTC. The full variable domain, rest sourced from reference TRBV7-6 and TRBJ2-7, is GAGVSQSPRYKVTKRGQDVALRCDPISGHVSLYWYRQALGQGPEFLTYFNYEAQQDKSGLPNDRFSAERPEGSISTLTIQRTEQRDSAMYRCASISGGTTEQYFGPGTRLTVT.

This clonotype was counted ten times or more. V usage is TRBV7-2 and J usage is TRBJ2-3, with TRBD1 matching 11 bases. CDR1 is SGHTA and CDR2 is FQGNSA in the germline V gene. CDR3 size: 16 residues. V was clipped by 0 bases and J by 5 bases; unmatched bases: 4. CDR3 in amino acids: CASSLAGTGGIDTQYF. The DNA for the CDR3 is TGTGCCAGCAGCTTAGCAGGGACAGGGGGAATAGATACGCAGTATTTT.

This clonotype came up many times. The chain carries TRBV7-8 and TRBJ2-5; D is possibly TRBD2 (6 bases). Germline V CDR1 and CDR2: SGHVS, FQNEAQ. The CDR3 spans 15 residues. V gave up 0 bases and J gave up 5 bases, with 13 bases separating them. CDR3 bases: TGTGCCAGCAGCTTAGCCGCCACTAGCACGGAGACCCAGTACTTC. Its protein is CASSLAATSTETQYF.

The chain's CDR3 is CATQGQGNEKLFF. The CDR3 region has the DNA TGTGCCACCCAGGGACAGGGTAATGAAAAACTGTTTTTT. The chain couples TRBV15 to TRBJ1-4, with 9 bases fitting TRBD1. The CDR3 sequence is 13 residues long. The V gene's germline CDR1 is LNHNV and CDR2 YYDKDF (reference sequence). Germline trimming cut 8 bases from V and 4 bases from J; bases unmatched to any gene: 2. Based on the CDR3 plus reference TRBV15 and TRBJ1-4, the full variable domain is DAMVIQNPRYQVTQFGKPVTLSCSQTLNHNVMYWYQQKSSQAPKLLFHYYDKDFNNEADTPDNFQSRRPNTSFCFLDIRSPGLGDTAMYLCATQGQGNEKLFFGSGTQLSVL.

The chain is built from TRBV7-2 and TRBJ2-5; 8 bases are a match to TRBD1. The CDR3 is made up of 14 amino acids. With 4 bases clipped from V and 1 base from J, the junction kept 2 bases outside the gene matches. CDR1 is SGHTA and CDR2 is FQGNSA in the germline V gene. This CDR3 reads CASSSQGGQETQYF. DNA for the CDR3: TGTGCCAGCAGCTCACAGGGGGGCCAAGAGACCCAGTACTTC.

V usage is TRBV25-1 and J usage is TRBJ1-1, with D unclear. Germline lookup yields CDR1 MGHDK and CDR2 SYGVNS. The length of the CDR3 is 13 residues. The ends were cut back, 1 base at V and 6 bases at J, with 9 bases in the middle. CDR3 nucleotide sequence: TGTGCCAGCAGTGAATCTATGGTATCTGAAGCTTTCTTT. Its translation is CASSESMVSEAFF.

The chain carries TRBV5-1 and TRBJ2-1; D assignment may be TRBD1 or TRBD2 (5 bases each). The germline V gene has CDR1 SGHRS and CDR2 YFSETQ. The length of the CDR3 is 14 residues. V gave up 5 bases and J gave up 7 bases, with 16 bases separating them. DNA of the CDR3: TGCGCCAGCAGTAGGGGTAGTGGGGAGAATGAGCAGTTCTTC. Translation: CASSRGSGENEQFF.

The genes are TRBV30 and TRBJ2-1, with TRBD2 matching 7 bases. The V gene's germline CDR1 is GTSNPN and CDR2 SVGIG (reference sequence). The J segment lost 9 bases and the V segment lost 4 bases, leaving 9 bases of the junction unmatched. The CDR3 sequence is 13 residues long. CDR3 DNA sequence: TGTGCCTGGAATTTGGCGGGAGATGGTGAGCAGTTCTTC. Translated, it gives CAWNLAGDGEQFF.

The J gene is TRBJ1-1, the V gene TRBV11-3, with 7 positions matching TRBD1. Germline assignment: CDR1 SGHNT and CDR2 YENEEA. The CDR3 sequence is 16 residues long. The trim removed 4 bases at V and 5 bases at J, leaving 13 bases unmatched. CDR3 sequence: CASSWEFRQGRTEAFF. The CDR3 DNA reads as TGTGCCAGCAGCTGGGAGTTCAGACAGGGAAGGACTGAAGCTTTCTTT. Based on the CDR3 plus reference TRBV11-3 and TRBJ1-1, the full variable domain is EAGVVQSPRYKIIEKKQPVAFWCNPISGHNTLYWYLQNLGQGPELLIRYENEEAVDDSQLPKDRFSAERLKGVDSTLKIQPAELGDSAVYLCASSWEFRQGRTEAFFGQGTRLTVV.

The table lists this clonotype with many counts. The chain joins TRBV12-3 or TRBV12-4 to TRBJ1-1; tentatively, D is TRBD1 (6 bases). There are 13 residues in the CDR3. The V end lost 7 bases, the J end lost 6 bases, and 15 bases lay between the germline ends. The CDR3 sequence: CASNPWRGSEAFF. CDR3 nucleotides: TGTGCCAGCAACCCGTGGAGGGGGTCTGAAGCTTTCTTT.

This clonotype turned up a few times. CDR3 protein: CASSQDPDLTYEQYF. The CDR3 DNA follows: TGTGCCAGCAGCCAAGACCCCGACCTGACGTACGAGCAGTACTTC. J is TRBJ2-7 and V is TRBV4-2, with D unresolved. The CDR3 contains 15 residues. V was trimmed by 0 bases and J by 4 bases, leaving 13 bases between them. Germline CDR1 is LGHNA and CDR2 is YNFKEQ.

The rearrangement uses TRBV28 and TRBJ2-1; 12 bases agree with TRBD2. The V and J ends lost 3 bases and 3 bases, in that order; junction bases with no gene match: 12. The germline V gene has CDR1 MDHEN and CDR2 SYDVKM. This CDR3 comprises 19 residues. Here the CDR3 reads CASSFGLAGGPRYYNEQFF. In DNA form, the CDR3 reads TGTGCCAGCAGTTTCGGTCTAGCGGGAGGGCCGAGGTACTACAATGAGCAGTTCTTC.